This TCR beta chain was recovered during a study of blood T cells in healthy people across ages. Study overall: When template switching was applied, about one barcoded beta molecule was captured per two T cells.

The authors ran a second PCR of 7 to 11 cycles using a sample-barcoded 5' primer and a J-beta primer mix. TCRdb re-analysed the 5' RACE reads in MiXCR, keeping a single row per CDR3 protein. The sample shows about a million distinct CDR3 sequences, approximately 49% of them seen only once. Regarding this clonotype: As yet, its antigen is unknown.

Study findings and constraints: Whereas aged donors had fewer naive CD4+ cells, long-lived donors had more of them and higher diversity. A roughly linear age-dependent decrease characterized TCR beta diversity per million T cells. Naive and antigen-experienced cells could not be conclusively compared, given unsorted PBMCs.

CDR3 length: 12 amino acids. In germline, CDR1 is ENHRY, CDR2 SYGVKD. V lost 0 bases, J lost 5 bases, and 3 bases lay in between. The specimen sequenced was blood. This receptor was identified in a young man in good health. This chain joins TRBV10-3 and TRBJ2-3; D unresolved. The CDR3 loop is CAISESLDTQYF. DNA for the CDR3: TGTGCCATCAGTGAGTCCCTAGATACGCAGTATTTT.